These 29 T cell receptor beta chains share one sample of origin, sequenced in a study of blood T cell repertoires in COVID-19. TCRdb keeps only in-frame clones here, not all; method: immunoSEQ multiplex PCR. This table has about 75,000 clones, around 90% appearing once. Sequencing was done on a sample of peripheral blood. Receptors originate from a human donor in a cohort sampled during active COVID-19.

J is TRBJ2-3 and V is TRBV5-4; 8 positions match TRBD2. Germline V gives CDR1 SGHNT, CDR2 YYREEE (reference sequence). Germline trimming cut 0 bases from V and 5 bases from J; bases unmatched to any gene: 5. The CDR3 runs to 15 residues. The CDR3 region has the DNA TGTGCCAGCAGCTTGGACGGGACTAGGGGAGATACGCAGTATTTT. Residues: CASSLDGTRGDTQYF.

The CDR3 bases are TGTGCCAGCAGCTTAGGACGGGGAGCCTACGAGCAGTACTTC. This gives the protein CASSLGRGAYEQYF. The chain combines TRBV7-2 with TRBJ2-7; D perhaps matches TRBD2 (5 bases). Trimming removed 1 base at V and 2 bases at J, with 9 bases between. This CDR3 has 14 residues. From germline, CDR1 is SGHTA and CDR2 FQGNSA.

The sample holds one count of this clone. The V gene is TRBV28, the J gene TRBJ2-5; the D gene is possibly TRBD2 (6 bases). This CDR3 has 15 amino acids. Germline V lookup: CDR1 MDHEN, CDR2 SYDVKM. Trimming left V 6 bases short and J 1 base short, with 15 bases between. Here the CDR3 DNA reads TGTGCCAGCAGGTCCCCCAGCGGGCCCCAAGAGACCCAGTACTTC. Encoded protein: CASRSPSGPQETQYF.

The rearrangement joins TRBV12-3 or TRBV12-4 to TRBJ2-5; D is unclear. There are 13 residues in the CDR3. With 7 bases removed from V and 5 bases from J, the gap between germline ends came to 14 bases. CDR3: CASTLPTEETQYF. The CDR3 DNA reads TGTGCCAGCACCCTACCCACGGAGGAGACCCAGTACTTC.

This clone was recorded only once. CDR3 amino acids: CARTGGPSPLHF. CDR3 nucleotides: TGTGCAAGGACAGGGGGCCCTTCACCCCTCCACTTT. The chain is built from TRBV2 and TRBJ1-6; 11 bases line up with TRBD1. This CDR3 region has 12 residues. Germline V gene data show CDR1 as SNHLY and CDR2 as FYNNEI.

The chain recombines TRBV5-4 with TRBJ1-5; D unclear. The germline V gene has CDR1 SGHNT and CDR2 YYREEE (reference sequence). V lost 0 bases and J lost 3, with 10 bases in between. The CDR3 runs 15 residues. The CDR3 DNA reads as TGTGCCAGCAGCTTGGCAGGCAGGCCCAATCAGCCCCAGCATTTT. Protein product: CASSLAGRPNQPQHF.

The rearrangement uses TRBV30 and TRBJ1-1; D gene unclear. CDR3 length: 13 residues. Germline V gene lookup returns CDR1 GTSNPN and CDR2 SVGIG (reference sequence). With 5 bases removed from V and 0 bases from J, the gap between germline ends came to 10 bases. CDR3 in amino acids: CAWETGLNTEAFF. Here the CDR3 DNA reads TGTGCCTGGGAGACGGGTCTGAACACTGAAGCTTTCTTT.

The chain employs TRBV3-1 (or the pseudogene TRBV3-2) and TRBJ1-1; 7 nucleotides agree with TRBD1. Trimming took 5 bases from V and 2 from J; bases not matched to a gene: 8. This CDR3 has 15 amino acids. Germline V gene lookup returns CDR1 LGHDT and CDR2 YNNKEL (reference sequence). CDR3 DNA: TGTGCCAGCAGCGTTTCTCAGGGGGGAAACACTGAAGCTTTCTTT. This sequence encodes CASSVSQGGNTEAFF.

The CDR3 loop reads CASSLAAVGELFF. As DNA, the CDR3 is TGTGCCAGCAGCTTGGCGGCGGTCGGGGAGCTGTTTTTT. This rearrangement joins TRBV5-5 to TRBJ2-2; D is unresolved. The germline gives CDR1 SGHKS, CDR2 YYEKEE (reference sequence). V was cut by 0 bases and J by 7 bases, with 7 bases left in between. This CDR3 region has 13 residues.

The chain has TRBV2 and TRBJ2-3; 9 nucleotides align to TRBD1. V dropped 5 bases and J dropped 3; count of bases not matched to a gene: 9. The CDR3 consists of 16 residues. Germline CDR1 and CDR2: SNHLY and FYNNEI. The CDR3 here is CASSRPGTGRTDTQYF. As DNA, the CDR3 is TGTGCCAGCAGTCGTCCCGGGACAGGGCGAACAGATACGCAGTATTTT.

In DNA form, the CDR3 reads TGTGCCAGCAGTGTGACAGAGAACTATGGCTACACCTTC. Translating it yields CASSVTENYGYTF. V usage is TRBV6-6 and J usage is TRBJ1-2, with TRBD1 as a possible D gene (5 bases). This CDR3 has 13 amino acids. Germline CDR1 is MNHNY and CDR2 is SVGAGI (reference sequence). V was pared by 5 bases and J by 2 bases, with 9 bases between.

The CDR3 here is CASSLSSQTQYF. Written as DNA, the CDR3 is TGTGCCAGCAGTTTATCCTCCCAGACCCAGTACTTC. V usage is TRBV12-3 or TRBV12-4 and J usage is TRBJ2-5, with D unresolved. The CDR3 totals 12 residues. Trimming removed 2 bases from V and 6 bases from J, with 7 bases in between.

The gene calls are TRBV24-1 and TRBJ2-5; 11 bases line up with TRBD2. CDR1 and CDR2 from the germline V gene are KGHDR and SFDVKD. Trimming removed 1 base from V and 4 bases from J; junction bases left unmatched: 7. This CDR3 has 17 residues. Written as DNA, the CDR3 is TGTGCCACCAGTGATTTCTGGCTAGCGGGGGGTAGAGAGACCCAGTACTTC. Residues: CATSDFWLAGGRETQYF.

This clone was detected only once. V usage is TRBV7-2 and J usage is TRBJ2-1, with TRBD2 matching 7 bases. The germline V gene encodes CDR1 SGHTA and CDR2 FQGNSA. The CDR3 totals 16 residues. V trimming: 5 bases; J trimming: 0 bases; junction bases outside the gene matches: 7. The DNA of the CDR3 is TGTGCCAGCAGCCGTACCGGGACTACCTCCTACAATGAGCAGTTCTTC. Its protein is CASSRTGTTSYNEQFF.

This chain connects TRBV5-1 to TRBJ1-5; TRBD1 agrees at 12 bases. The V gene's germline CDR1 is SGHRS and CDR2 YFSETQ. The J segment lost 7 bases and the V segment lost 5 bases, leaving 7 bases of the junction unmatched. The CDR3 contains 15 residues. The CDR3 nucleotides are TGCGCCAGCAGGTCCGGGACAGGGGGCGGGCAGCCCCAGCATTTT. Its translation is CASRSGTGGGQPQHF.

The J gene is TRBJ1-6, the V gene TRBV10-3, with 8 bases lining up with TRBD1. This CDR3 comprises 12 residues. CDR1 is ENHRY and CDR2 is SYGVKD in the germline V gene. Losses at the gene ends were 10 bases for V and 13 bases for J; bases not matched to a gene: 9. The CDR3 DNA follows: TGTGCCACCACGACAGGGGTTGACCCCCTCCACTTT. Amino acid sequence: CATTTGVDPLHF.

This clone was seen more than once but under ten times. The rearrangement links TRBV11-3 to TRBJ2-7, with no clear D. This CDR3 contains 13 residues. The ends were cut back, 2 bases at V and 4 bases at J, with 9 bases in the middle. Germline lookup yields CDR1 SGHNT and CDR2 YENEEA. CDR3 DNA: TGTGCCAGCAGCTTATACGCACATTACGAGCAGTACTTC. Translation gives CASSLYAHYEQYF.

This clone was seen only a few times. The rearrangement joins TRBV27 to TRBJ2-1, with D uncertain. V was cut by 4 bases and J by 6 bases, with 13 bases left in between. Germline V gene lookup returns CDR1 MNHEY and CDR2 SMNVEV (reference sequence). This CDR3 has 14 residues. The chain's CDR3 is CASSWLVGINEQFF. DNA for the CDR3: TGTGCCAGCAGTTGGCTAGTGGGTATCAATGAGCAGTTCTTC.

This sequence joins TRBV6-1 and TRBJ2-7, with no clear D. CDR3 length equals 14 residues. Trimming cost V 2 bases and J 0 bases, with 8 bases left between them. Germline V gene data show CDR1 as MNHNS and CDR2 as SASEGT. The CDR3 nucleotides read TGTGCCAGCAGTGAATTTGGCAGCTCCTACGAGCAGTACTTC. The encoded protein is CASSEFGSSYEQYF.

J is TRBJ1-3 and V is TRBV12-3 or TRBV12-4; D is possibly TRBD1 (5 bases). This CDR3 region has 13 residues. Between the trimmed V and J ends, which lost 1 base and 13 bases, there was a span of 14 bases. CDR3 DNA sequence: TGTGCCAGCAGTTTAGGGGGCGGAATTCCTATATATTTT. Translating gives CASSLGGGIPIYF.

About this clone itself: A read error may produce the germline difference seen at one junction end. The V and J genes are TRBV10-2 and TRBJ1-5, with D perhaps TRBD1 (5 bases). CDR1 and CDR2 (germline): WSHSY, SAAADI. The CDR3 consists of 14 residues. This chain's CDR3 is CASSEWRDYQPQHF. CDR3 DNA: TGCGCCAGCAGCGAGTGGAGGGACTATCAGCCCCAGCATTTT.

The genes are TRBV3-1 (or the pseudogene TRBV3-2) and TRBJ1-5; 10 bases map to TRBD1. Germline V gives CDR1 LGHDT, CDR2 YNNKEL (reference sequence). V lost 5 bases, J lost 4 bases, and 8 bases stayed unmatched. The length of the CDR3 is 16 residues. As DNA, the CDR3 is TGTGCCAGCAGCTCCGGGACAGGGGCCCTAAATCAGCCCCAGCATTTT. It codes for CASSSGTGALNQPQHF.

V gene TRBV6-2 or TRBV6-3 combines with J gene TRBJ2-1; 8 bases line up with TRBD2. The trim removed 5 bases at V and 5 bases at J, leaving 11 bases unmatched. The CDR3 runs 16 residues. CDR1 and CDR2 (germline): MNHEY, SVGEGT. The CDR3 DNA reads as TGTGCCAGCAGTAGGATCTCGACTAGCGTCCACAATGAGCAGTTCTTC. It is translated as CASSRISTSVHNEQFF.

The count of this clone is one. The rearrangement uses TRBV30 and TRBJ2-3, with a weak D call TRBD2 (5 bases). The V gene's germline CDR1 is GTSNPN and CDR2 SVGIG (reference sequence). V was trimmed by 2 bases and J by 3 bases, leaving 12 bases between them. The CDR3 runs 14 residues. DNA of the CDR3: TGTGCCTGGAGTCCCTCACTAGGGACAGATACGCAGTATTTT. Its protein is CAWSPSLGTDTQYF.

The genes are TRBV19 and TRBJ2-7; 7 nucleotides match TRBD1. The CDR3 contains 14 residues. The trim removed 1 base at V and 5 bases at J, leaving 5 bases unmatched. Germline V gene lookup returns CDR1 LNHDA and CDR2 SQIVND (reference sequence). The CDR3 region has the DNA TGTGCCAGTAGTATAGGACAGGGCGGCCACGAGCAGTACTTC. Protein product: CASSIGQGGHEQYF. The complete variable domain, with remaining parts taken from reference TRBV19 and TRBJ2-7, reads DGGITQSPKYLFRKEGQNVTLSCEQNLNHDAMYWYRQDPGQGLRLIYYSQIVNDFQKGDIAEGYSVSREKKESFPLTVTSAQKNPTAFYLCASSIGQGGHEQYFGPGTRLTVT.

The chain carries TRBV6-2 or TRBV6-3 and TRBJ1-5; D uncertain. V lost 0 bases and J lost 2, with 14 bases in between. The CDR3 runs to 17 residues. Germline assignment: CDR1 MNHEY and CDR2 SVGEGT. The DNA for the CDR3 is TGTGCCAGCAGTTACTCGTCTGGTTCCGGGGGCAATCAGCCCCAGCATTTT. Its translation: CASSYSSGSGGNQPQHF.

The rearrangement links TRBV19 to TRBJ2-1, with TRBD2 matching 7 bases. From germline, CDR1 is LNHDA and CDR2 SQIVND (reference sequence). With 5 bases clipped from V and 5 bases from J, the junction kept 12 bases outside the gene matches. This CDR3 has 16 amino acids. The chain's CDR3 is CASSAQTGLIHNEQFF. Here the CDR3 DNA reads TGTGCCAGTAGTGCACAAACGGGACTAATCCACAATGAGCAGTTCTTC.

CDR3 region: CASKQGQNNYGYTF. CDR3 coding DNA: TGTGCCAGCAAGCAGGGACAGAATAACTATGGCTACACCTTC. This chain connects TRBV2 to TRBJ1-2; TRBD1 agrees at 7 bases. The CDR3 runs to 14 residues. Germline values: CDR1 SNHLY, CDR2 FYNNEI. V lost 7 bases and J lost 1; bases outside the gene matches: 6.

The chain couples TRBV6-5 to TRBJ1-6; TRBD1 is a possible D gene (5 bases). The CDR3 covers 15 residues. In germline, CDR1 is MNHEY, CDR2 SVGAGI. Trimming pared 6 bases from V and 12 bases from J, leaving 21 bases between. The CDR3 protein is CASSPSTANRGPLHF. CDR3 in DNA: TGTGCCAGCAGCCCGTCGACAGCCAATAGGGGACCCCTCCACTTT.